The 31 T cell receptor beta chains reported below all come from one sample, sequenced in a study of cytomegalovirus exposure and HLA in healthy donors. The PCR employed 60 Vbeta primers together with 13 Jbeta primers. Using immunoSEQ multiplex PCR, the repertoire was profiled, and TCRdb retains in-frame clones only, with some absent. The sample contains under 200,000 clones, roughly 80% of which appear only once. Sequencing was performed on PBMCs. Every receptor here comes from a male donor in good health and CMV-seropositive.

The chain recombines TRBV28 with TRBJ2-7; the match to TRBD2 covers 8 bases. J lost 0 bases, V lost 6 bases, and 10 bases had no gene match. CDR3 size: 16 residues. From germline, CDR1 is MDHEN and CDR2 SYDVKM. CDR3 nucleotide sequence: TGTGCCAGCAGCCATTTTTTGGCGGGGGGCTCCTACGAGCAGTACTTC. Its translation: CASSHFLAGGSYEQYF.

This rearrangement joins TRBV11-2 to TRBJ1-2, with D unresolved. Trimming stripped 1 base from V and 4 bases from J, with 7 bases between. The CDR3 sequence is 13 residues long. Germline V gene lookup returns CDR1 SGHAT and CDR2 FQNNGV. Here the CDR3 reads CASSLGGVYGYTF. CDR3 nucleotides: TGTGCCAGCAGCTTAGGGGGAGTCTATGGCTACACCTTC.

This sequence joins TRBV15 and TRBJ2-1, with D possibly TRBD1 on 5 matching bases. CDR3 size: 15 residues. The germline V and J ends were trimmed by 5 bases and 0 bases, with 11 bases remaining between them. Germline V gene sequence: CDR1 LNHNV, CDR2 YYDKDF (reference sequence). The CDR3, as DNA: TGTGCCACCAGCCCCGGACACTCCTCCTACAATGAGCAGTTCTTC. It is translated as CATSPGHSSYNEQFF.

Of note for this clone: A junction end diverges from the germline sequence, so it may reflect a read error. The rearrangement joins TRBV5-4 to TRBJ1-1, with 8 positions matching TRBD1. The CDR3 sequence is 13 residues long. Germline CDR1 is SGHNT and CDR2 is YYREEE (reference sequence). In DNA, the CDR3 is TGTGCCAGCAGCTTGCCGGACAGGGCCCGCCGCAGATTT. Translating it yields CASSLPDRARRRF.

The chain recombines TRBV7-2 with TRBJ1-2; D perhaps matches TRBD1 (5 bases). V lost 5 bases and J 4 bases, leaving 14 bases between the germline ends. From germline, CDR1 is SGHTA and CDR2 FQGNSA. The CDR3 sequence is 14 residues long. The CDR3 bases are TGTGCCAGCAGCACCGGGACGGGGGTCTATGGCTACACCTTC. This sequence encodes CASSTGTGVYGYTF.

Only a few counts were recorded for this clone. This chain links TRBV7-2 with TRBJ1-5; D ambiguous. CDR1 and CDR2 (germline): SGHTA, FQGNSA. V was shortened by 1 base and J by 7 bases, with 14 bases between the two germline ends. CDR3 size: 15 residues. CDR3 loop: CASSLEPGSGQPQHF. The CDR3, as DNA: TGTGCCAGCAGCTTAGAGCCGGGATCGGGGCAGCCCCAGCATTTT.

The gene calls are TRBV29-1 and TRBJ2-3, with D maybe TRBD1 (6 bases). The V end lost 3 bases, the J end lost 2 bases, and 6 bases lay between the germline ends. CDR1 is SQVTM, CDR2 ANQGSEA, per germline. This CDR3 comprises 12 residues. CDR3 nucleotide sequence: TGCAGCGTTGAGGGGGCCACAGATACGCAGTATTTT. It translates to CSVEGATDTQYF.

The chain uses TRBV6-5 and TRBJ1-6; no clear D gene. Germline loops: CDR1 MNHEY, CDR2 SVGAGI. Trimming shortened V by 1 base and J by 7 bases, and 11 bases separated the two germline ends. The CDR3 covers 15 residues. The CDR3 sequence is CASSYYPGNNSPLHF. The CDR3 region has the DNA TGTGCCAGCAGTTACTATCCCGGGAACAATTCACCCCTCCACTTT.

The CDR3 sequence: CAWSGGQGEKLFF. In DNA, the CDR3 is TGTGCCTGGAGTGGGGGACAGGGGGAAAAACTGTTTTTT. V gene TRBV30 combines with J gene TRBJ1-4, with 10 bases matching TRBD1. Germline-derived CDR1 and CDR2 are GTSNPN and SVGIG (reference sequence). The length of the CDR3 is 13 residues. The V and J ends lost 1 base and 8 bases, in that order; junction bases with no gene match: 1.

The chain uses TRBV7-9 and TRBJ1-1; the D gene is possibly TRBD1 (6 bases). Trimming pared 5 bases from V and 3 bases from J, leaving 13 bases between. Germline lookup yields CDR1 SEHNR and CDR2 FQNEAQ (reference sequence). The CDR3 has 14 amino acids. In DNA, the CDR3 is TGTGCCAGCAGCCTCAGACAGGTAGACACTGAAGCTTTCTTT. It codes for CASSLRQVDTEAFF.

The gene calls are TRBV5-1 and TRBJ2-3, with TRBD1 matching over 9 bases. The trim removed 0 bases at V and 4 bases at J, leaving 3 bases unmatched. This CDR3 is 15 amino acids long. Germline V gene lookup returns CDR1 SGHRS and CDR2 YFSETQ. As DNA, the CDR3 is TGCGCCAGCAGCTTGGGACAGGGGGACGCAGATACGCAGTATTTT. Protein sequence: CASSLGQGDADTQYF.

This chain joins TRBV7-9 and TRBJ1-6, with 9 bases aligning to TRBD1. After removal of 1 base from V and 5 bases from J, the junction contained 0 bases not matched to a gene. The CDR3 consists of 15 residues. Germline lookup yields CDR1 SEHNR and CDR2 FQNEAQ (reference sequence). The CDR3 region has the DNA TGTGCCAGCAGCTTAGGACAGGGGGATAATTCACCCCTCCACTTT. It translates to CASSLGQGDNSPLHF.

The gene calls are TRBV7-2 and TRBJ1-4; TRBD1 might be the D (5 bases). The CDR3 has 14 residues. With 3 bases removed from V and 8 bases from J, the gap between germline ends came to 13 bases. Germline V gene lookup returns CDR1 SGHTA and CDR2 FQGNSA. In DNA form, the CDR3 reads TGTGCCAGCAGCTTCCAGGGAGGGAGGGAAAAACTGTTTTTT. It codes for CASSFQGGREKLFF.

This clone appeared a single time. This rearrangement joins TRBV19 to TRBJ2-1; D is perhaps TRBD1 (6 bases). The CDR3 is 15 residues long. Trimming removed 6 bases from V and 4 bases from J, with 16 bases in between. The germline CDR1 and CDR2 sequences are LNHDA and SQIVND (reference sequence). CDR3 amino acids: CASRIAPTGYNEQFF. Here the CDR3 DNA reads TGTGCCAGTAGGATCGCACCCACAGGGTACAATGAGCAGTTCTTC.

V usage is TRBV6-5 and J usage is TRBJ2-5; no clear D gene. The closer fit of TRBJ2-7 to the DNA end suggests the J call may be wrong. The CDR3 sequence is 13 residues long. Germline CDR1 is MNHEY and CDR2 is SVGAGI. In nucleotides, the CDR3 is TGTGCCAGCAGTTACTCGAAGTTCCACGAGCAGTACTTC. Residues: CASSYSKFHEQYF.

The V call is TRBV7-8, the J call TRBJ1-6, with TRBD1 matching 9 bases. The J segment lost 10 bases and the V segment lost 1 base, leaving 5 bases of the junction unmatched. The germline CDR1 and CDR2 sequences are SGHVS and FQNEAQ. The CDR3 has 15 residues. DNA of the CDR3: TGTGCCAGCAGCTTAGGGCCGGGACAGGGATCACCCCTCCACTTT. Protein: CASSLGPGQGSPLHF.

The chain has TRBV6-1 and TRBJ1-3; a possible D gene is TRBD1 (5 bases). V lost 10 bases to trimming and J lost 0 bases, with 10 bases between them. This CDR3 contains 13 residues. Per germline, CDR1 MNHNS and CDR2 SASEGT. The CDR3 sequence is CAIGDFSGNTIYF. CDR3 bases: TGTGCCATCGGGGACTTCTCTGGAAACACCATATATTTT.

The gene calls are TRBV9 and TRBJ2-3; 8 bases agree with TRBD2. This CDR3 is 16 amino acids long. Per the germline V gene, CDR1 is SGDLS and CDR2 is YYNGEE. J was trimmed by 2 bases and V by 0 bases; bases with no gene match: 5. For the CDR3, the DNA is TGTGCCAGCAGCGTAGAAGGTAGCGGGATCACAGATACGCAGTATTTT. Encoded protein: CASSVEGSGITDTQYF.

This clone appeared once. The gene calls are TRBV28 and TRBJ2-7; D perhaps matches TRBD2 (6 bases). There are 12 residues in the CDR3. V shed 5 bases and J shed 4 bases, with 9 bases lying between them. CDR1 is MDHEN and CDR2 is SYDVKM in the germline V gene. CDR3 coding DNA: TGTGCCAGCAGTGGACTACTATACGAGCAGTACTTC. Residues: CASSGLLYEQYF. The entire variable domain, with the rest obtained from reference TRBV28 and TRBJ2-7, is as follows: DVKVTQSSRYLVKRTGEKVFLECVQDMDHENMFWYRQDPGLGLRLIYFSYDVKMKEKGDIPEGYSVSREKKERFSLILESASTNQTSMYLCASSGLLYEQYFGPGTRLTVT.

The J gene is TRBJ2-3, the V gene TRBV2, with D possibly being TRBD2 (5 bases). CDR3 length equals 16 residues. Germline assignment: CDR1 SNHLY and CDR2 FYNNEI. The V gene lost 1 base and the J gene lost 2 bases, with 13 bases spanning the gap. This CDR3 reads CASSEGVTTITDTQYF. CDR3 nucleotides: TGTGCCAGCAGTGAAGGGGTGACTACCATCACAGATACGCAGTATTTT.

This chain uses TRBV5-4 with TRBJ2-7; D is perhaps TRBD2 (5 bases). Trimming left V 3 bases short and J 3 bases short, with 13 bases between. CDR1 and CDR2 (germline): SGHNT, YYREEE (reference sequence). The CDR3 totals 14 residues. The CDR3 reads CASSSSWRIYEQYF. The CDR3 DNA reads as TGTGCCAGCAGCTCCTCTTGGAGGATCTACGAGCAGTACTTC.

V gene TRBV5-6 combines with J gene TRBJ2-1, with D possibly matching TRBD2 (5 bases). Germline V gene sequence: CDR1 SGHDT, CDR2 YYEEEE. The CDR3 length is 13 residues. With 4 bases removed from V and 6 bases from J, the gap between germline ends came to 11 bases. The CDR3 spells CASSATGSNEQFF. The CDR3 DNA sequence: TGTGCCAGCAGCGCGACTGGGAGCAATGAGCAGTTCTTC.

This chain joins TRBV7-9 and TRBJ2-2; a weak D match, TRBD2 (7 bases). The CDR3 is made up of 16 amino acids. The ends were cut back, 5 bases at V and 1 base at J, with 14 bases in the middle. Germline V gene data show CDR1 as SEHNR and CDR2 as FQNEAQ (reference sequence). CDR3 in amino acids: CASSNSGGLNTGELFF. The DNA of the CDR3 is TGTGCCAGCAGCAATTCCGGGGGGCTGAACACCGGGGAGCTGTTTTTT. Supplemented by reference TRBV7-9 and TRBJ2-2, the full variable domain reads DTGVSQNPRHKITKRGQNVTFRCDPISEHNRLYWYRQTLGQGPEFLTYFQNEAQLEKSRLLSDRFSAERPKGSFSTLEIQRTEQGDSAMYLCASSNSGGLNTGELFFGEGSRLTVL.

V and J are TRBV5-1 and TRBJ1-2, with TRBD1 as a possible D gene (5 bases). This CDR3 contains 18 residues. With 3 bases removed from V and 0 bases from J, the gap between germline ends came to 21 bases. CDR1 is SGHRS, CDR2 YFSETQ, per germline. As DNA, the CDR3 is TGCGCCAGCAGCTCTCGATTACAGGTAGGTACTACTAACTATGGCTACACCTTC. Translating it yields CASSSRLQVGTTNYGYTF. Using reference TRBV5-1 and TRBJ1-2 for the parts outside the CDR3, the full variable domain is KAGVTQTPRYLIKTRGQQVTLSCSPISGHRSVSWYQQTPGQGLQFLFEYFSETQRNKGNFPGRFSGRQFSNSRSEMNVSTLELGDSALYLCASSSRLQVGTTNYGYTFGSGTRLTVV.

The CDR3 reads CASSETQQGYYTF. The CDR3 DNA sequence: TGTGCCAGCAGCGAGACTCAACAGGGTTACTACACCTTC. V and J are TRBV9 and TRBJ1-2, with D possibly matching TRBD1 (6 bases). Between the trimmed V and J ends, which lost 3 bases and 10 bases, there was a span of 16 bases. Germline assignment: CDR1 SGDLS and CDR2 YYNGEE. The CDR3 spans 13 residues.

V is TRBV6-5 and J is TRBJ1-2, with D maybe TRBD1 (5 bases). The V end lost 6 bases, the J end lost 3 bases, and 17 bases lay between the germline ends. The CDR3 is 15 amino acids. CDR1 MNHEY and CDR2 SVGAGI come from the germline V gene. The CDR3 reads CASSYSYRDYYGYTF. The CDR3 nucleotides are TGTGCCAGCAGCTACAGTTACCGGGACTACTATGGCTACACCTTC.

This rearrangement joins TRBV19 to TRBJ2-3, with TRBD1 identical over 7 bases. The germline V gene encodes CDR1 LNHDA and CDR2 SQIVND (reference sequence). V shed 6 bases, J shed 0 bases, and the junction held 6 bases outside the gene matches. The length of the CDR3 is 15 residues. CDR3 loop: CASRPDRVSTDTQYF. DNA for the CDR3: TGTGCCAGTAGGCCTGACAGGGTTAGCACAGATACGCAGTATTTT.

This chain links TRBV5-5 with TRBJ2-7; D gene unclear. Trimming removed 1 base at V and 5 bases at J, with 13 bases between. The germline gives CDR1 SGHKS, CDR2 YYEKEE (reference sequence). The length of the CDR3 is 14 residues. The CDR3 DNA reads as TGTGCCAGCAGCTTGTCTGCCCCAACGGACGAGCAGTACTTC. It translates to CASSLSAPTDEQYF. Complete variable domain (other parts from reference TRBV5-5 and TRBJ2-7): DAGVTQSPTHLIKTRGQQVTLRCSPISGHKSVSWYQQVLGQGPQFIFQYYEKEERGRGNFPDRFSARQFPNYSSELNVNALLLGDSALYLCASSLSAPTDEQYFGPGTRLTVT.

The rearrangement links TRBV9 to TRBJ2-2, with 11 nucleotides matching TRBD2. Germline V lookup: CDR1 SGDLS, CDR2 YYNGEE. The CDR3 consists of 16 residues. V was pared by 0 bases and J by 3 bases, with 1 base of the junction left unmatched. The DNA for the CDR3 is TGTGCCAGCAGCGTAGGACTAGCGGGACACACCGGGGAGCTGTTTTTT. Its translation is CASSVGLAGHTGELFF.

The chain has TRBV7-2 and TRBJ1-5, with D possibly TRBD1 on 5 matching bases. There are 15 residues in the CDR3. Germline loops: CDR1 SGHTA, CDR2 FQGNSA. V shed 1 base and J shed 5 bases, with 12 bases lying between them. The DNA of the CDR3 is TGTGCCAGCAGCTTAGGGGGACTCCCACATCAGCCCCAGCATTTT. Residues: CASSLGGLPHQPQHF.

The J gene is TRBJ2-1, the V gene TRBV5-1, with 8 bases fitting TRBD1. The length of the CDR3 is 17 residues. In germline, CDR1 is SGHRS, CDR2 YFSETQ. J lost 6 bases, V lost 0 bases, and 11 bases had no gene match. The CDR3 sequence is CASSLAVGQGAINEQFF. The CDR3 DNA follows: TGCGCCAGCAGCTTGGCGGTCGGGCAGGGGGCGATCAATGAGCAGTTCTTC.